This entry lists 30 T cell receptor beta chains sequenced from one sample in a study of blood T cell repertoires in COVID-19. The data were produced by immunoSEQ multiplex PCR, yet TCRdb's version contains in-frame clones alone and is incomplete. The sample lists fewer than 300,000 clones, just over 85% occurring once. Sample: peripheral blood. These receptors came from a man in his fifties with COVID-19, enrolled during active disease.

V is TRBV28 and J is TRBJ1-1; D is unclear. V lost 3 bases and J 1 base, leaving 12 bases between the germline ends. The CDR3 is made up of 15 amino acids. Germline V gene lookup returns CDR1 MDHEN and CDR2 SYDVKM. Here the CDR3 reads CASSFLSVSNTEAFF. The CDR3 DNA reads TGTGCCAGCAGTTTTCTTAGCGTATCGAACACTGAAGCTTTCTTT.

The chain is built from TRBV29-1 and TRBJ1-1; perhaps TRBD1 as D (6 bases). The ends were cut back, 4 bases at V and 0 bases at J, with 18 bases in the middle. The germline CDR1 and CDR2 sequences are SQVTM and ANQGSEA. The CDR3 has 16 residues. The CDR3 spells CSVAKTGHQLNTEAFF. The DNA for the CDR3 is TGCAGCGTTGCAAAGACGGGACACCAGTTGAACACTGAAGCTTTCTTT.

This sequence joins TRBV4-2 and TRBJ2-1; 10 nucleotides align to TRBD2. Germline values: CDR1 LGHNA, CDR2 YNFKEQ. The CDR3 is made up of 16 amino acids. The V gene end was trimmed by 4 bases and the J gene end by 6 bases; junction bases not matched to a gene: 9. The CDR3 bases are TGTGCCAGCAGCCCGGAGATAGCGGGAGGCGCCAATGAGCAGTTCTTC. Protein sequence: CASSPEIAGGANEQFF.

This clone showed up just once. The CDR3 DNA reads as TGTGCCAGTATCTCGGACAGGGGAGGATACACCATATATTTT. This gives the protein CASISDRGGYTIYF. This sequence joins TRBV19 and TRBJ1-3; 9 bases fit TRBD1. V trimming: 7 bases; J trimming: 8 bases; junction bases outside the gene matches: 9. Per the germline V gene, CDR1 is LNHDA and CDR2 is SQIVND (reference sequence). This CDR3 has 14 residues.

This clone showed up just a few times. V and J are TRBV6-5 and TRBJ2-2; D is ambiguous. Germline CDR1 reads MNHEY; CDR2 reads SVGAGI. V lost 6 bases to trimming and J lost 4 bases, with 6 bases between them. The CDR3 covers 12 residues. The CDR3 is CASRSGTGELFF. CDR3 nucleotide sequence: TGTGCCAGCAGGAGTGGCACCGGGGAGCTGTTTTTT.

This sequence joins TRBV9 and TRBJ2-3, with TRBD2 matching 10 bases. Germline CDR1 SGDLS, CDR2 YYNGEE. The CDR3 extends over 16 amino acids. Trimming cost V 0 bases and J 5 bases; bases outside gene matches: 6. CDR3 DNA: TGTGCCAGCAGCGTAGCGGTAGCGGGAGGTCTAGATACGCAGTATTTT. Translation gives CASSVAVAGGLDTQYF.

The chain carries TRBV6-5 and TRBJ2-7, with 13 positions matching TRBD2. The V and J ends lost 2 bases and 6 bases, in that order; junction bases with no gene match: 4. The CDR3 runs 15 residues. Germline-derived CDR1 and CDR2 are MNHEY and SVGAGI. This chain's CDR3 is CASSYPGTSGVEQYF. For the CDR3, the DNA is TGTGCCAGCAGTTACCCTGGGACTAGCGGGGTCGAGCAGTACTTC.

The rearrangement joins TRBV6-5 to TRBJ1-2; 10 bases fit TRBD1. The germline V gene encodes CDR1 MNHEY and CDR2 SVGAGI. With V trimmed by 7 bases and J by 7 bases, 12 bases remained unmatched. This CDR3 spans 15 amino acids. The chain's CDR3 is CASISGQGTLSGYTF. In nucleotides, the CDR3 is TGTGCCAGCATTTCGGGACAGGGGACTCTTTCTGGCTACACCTTC.

The chain uses TRBV15 and TRBJ1-2; D unresolved. CDR1 is LNHNV and CDR2 is YYDKDF in the germline V gene (reference sequence). The V gene lost 4 bases and the J gene lost 8 bases, with 17 bases spanning the gap. There are 14 residues in the CDR3. The CDR3 loop reads CATSIGIFLGGYTF. CDR3 nucleotides: TGTGCCACCAGCATCGGGATTTTTCTAGGGGGCTACACCTTC.

The V gene is TRBV4-3, the J gene TRBJ1-2; 9 positions agree with TRBD1. Trimming at V came to 1 base and at J to 4 bases, leaving 7 bases not matched to a gene. Germline CDR1 LGHNA, CDR2 YSLEER. This CDR3 region has 16 residues. CDR3 protein: CASSQVGGQGRYGYTF. The CDR3 nucleotides read TGCGCCAGCAGCCAAGTGGGGGGACAGGGCCGCTATGGCTACACCTTC.

The chain links TRBV19 to TRBJ2-3; maybe TRBD1 (6 bases). With 9 bases removed from V and 1 base from J, the gap between germline ends came to 14 bases. Germline V gives CDR1 LNHDA, CDR2 SQIVND (reference sequence). The CDR3 extends over 14 amino acids. The CDR3 DNA is TGTGCCAGCGGATCAGGGGTGGGCACAGATACGCAGTATTTT. This encodes CASGSGVGTDTQYF. The entire variable domain, with the rest obtained from reference TRBV19 and TRBJ2-3, is as follows: DGGITQSPKYLFRKEGQNVTLSCEQNLNHDAMYWYRQDPGQGLRLIYYSQIVNDFQKGDIAEGYSVSREKKESFPLTVTSAQKNPTAFYLCASGSGVGTDTQYFGPGTRLTVL.

The rearrangement joins TRBV5-5 to TRBJ2-7, with a tentative D call TRBD2 (5 bases). The V end lost 0 bases, the J end lost 3 bases, and 10 bases lay between the germline ends. CDR1 is SGHKS and CDR2 is YYEKEE in the germline V gene (reference sequence). CDR3 length: 14 amino acids. For the CDR3, the DNA is TGTGCCAGCAGCTTGGATGTACGGGGCTACGAGCAGTACTTC. This sequence encodes CASSLDVRGYEQYF.

The rearrangement joins TRBV19 to TRBJ2-7, with D perhaps TRBD1 (6 bases). The CDR3 is 14 amino acids. Germline CDR1 reads LNHDA; CDR2 reads SQIVND (reference sequence). V lost 3 bases, J lost 9 bases, and 18 bases lay in between. CDR3 nucleotides: TGTGCCAGTAGTATGGGGACACCATCGCGTGGGCAGTACTTC. This translates into CASSMGTPSRGQYF.

This chain connects TRBV19 to TRBJ2-3; 8 positions match TRBD1. CDR3 length equals 15 residues. The V gene's germline CDR1 is LNHDA and CDR2 SQIVND (reference sequence). V lost 4 bases and J lost 3; bases outside the gene matches: 6. CDR3 region: CASSTSGGFTDTQYF. As DNA, the CDR3 is TGTGCCAGTAGTACGTCAGGGGGCTTTACAGATACGCAGTATTTT.

The chain links TRBV27 to TRBJ2-5; 9 bases match TRBD2. CDR1 is MNHEY, CDR2 SMNVEV, per germline (reference sequence). The CDR3 runs to 13 residues. The ends lost 7 bases at V and 4 bases at J; junction bases unmatched: 4. The CDR3 DNA is TGTGCCAGCACCAAACTAGCGGGAGAGACCCAGTACTTC. Residues: CASTKLAGETQYF.

The chain has TRBV27 and TRBJ1-2; TRBD1 might be the D (5 bases). The CDR3 contains 16 residues. V was clipped by 3 bases and J by 8 bases, with 22 bases between them. Germline V gives CDR1 MNHEY, CDR2 SMNVEV (reference sequence). The CDR3: CASSLIMEGAVWGYTF. In DNA form, the CDR3 reads TGTGCCAGCAGTTTGATAATGGAAGGGGCGGTATGGGGCTACACCTTC.

The rearrangement uses TRBV30 and TRBJ1-2, with unresolved D. The CDR3 has 13 amino acids. Trimming shortened V by 2 bases and J by 8 bases, and 15 bases separated the two germline ends. Germline CDR1 GTSNPN, CDR2 SVGIG (reference sequence). CDR3 loop: CAWSTRGAHGYTF. The DNA of the CDR3 is TGTGCCTGGAGTACCCGGGGAGCTCACGGCTACACCTTC.

CDR3 loop: CASSPQQGSVTGELFF. CDR3 nucleotides: TGTGCCAGCAGCCCGCAACAGGGGTCGGTCACCGGGGAGCTGTTTTTT. This chain links TRBV5-4 with TRBJ2-2; 7 bases line up with TRBD1. The V segment lost 4 bases and the J segment 4 bases; nucleotides outside the gene matches: 10. The germline V gene encodes CDR1 SGHNT and CDR2 YYREEE (reference sequence). The CDR3 runs 16 residues.

The chain has TRBV29-1 and TRBJ2-7; 9 bases map to TRBD2. The CDR3 totals 14 residues. Trimming at V came to 4 bases and at J to 6 bases, leaving 10 bases not matched to a gene. Looked up from germline, CDR1 is SQVTM and CDR2 is ANQGSEA. The CDR3 bases are TGCAGCGTTGTGGGGTTAGCGGGAGTGAGCGAGCAGTACTTC. Protein product: CSVVGLAGVSEQYF.

V and J are TRBV11-3 and TRBJ2-7, with D possibly TRBD1 on 6 matching bases. CDR3 length: 14 residues. Between the trimmed V and J ends, which lost 5 bases and 6 bases, there was a span of 17 bases. CDR1 is SGHNT and CDR2 is YENEEA in the germline V gene. CDR3 coding DNA: TGTGCCAGCAGCCCTAGTTGGGGACAAGGCGAGCAGTACTTC. It encodes CASSPSWGQGEQYF.

With respect to this clone: Other DNA sequences of this sample code for an identical CDR3. V is TRBV24-1 and J is TRBJ2-1; 7 bases are shared with TRBD1. CDR3 length: 16 residues. V shed 4 bases, J shed 3 bases, and the junction held 8 bases outside the gene matches. Germline values: CDR1 KGHDR, CDR2 SFDVKD. The CDR3 protein is CATSDPRQGDYNEQFF. The CDR3 DNA sequence: TGTGCCACCAGTGACCCGAGACAGGGCGACTACAATGAGCAGTTCTTC.

V usage is TRBV7-9 and J usage is TRBJ1-1, with TRBD1 matching 9 bases. The CDR3 runs 15 residues. Germline V gene data show CDR1 as SEHNR and CDR2 as FQNEAQ (reference sequence). The V segment lost 5 bases and the J segment 3 bases; nucleotides outside the gene matches: 7. As DNA, the CDR3 is TGTGCCAGCAGCCCCGACAGGGGGTATCACACTGAAGCTTTCTTT. This gives the protein CASSPDRGYHTEAFF.

The chain links TRBV3-1 (or the pseudogene TRBV3-2) to TRBJ1-1; unclear D gene. The CDR3 is 13 amino acids. Trimming stripped 5 bases from V and 0 bases from J, with 7 bases between. The germline V gene encodes CDR1 LGHDT and CDR2 YNNKEL (reference sequence). CDR3 coding DNA: TGTGCCAGCAGCGAGGTGTTGAACACTGAAGCTTTCTTT. Amino acids: CASSEVLNTEAFF.

This chain links TRBV6-1 with TRBJ2-7; D gene unclear. This CDR3 region has 13 residues. CDR1 MNHNS and CDR2 SASEGT come from the germline V gene. Trimming cost V 1 base and J 2 bases, with 6 bases left between them. The CDR3 DNA reads as TGTGCCAGCAGTGAAGGATTAGCCTACGAGCAGTACTTC. Encoded protein: CASSEGLAYEQYF.

The rearrangement links TRBV5-1 to TRBJ2-2; 7 nucleotides agree with TRBD2. V lost 0 bases to trimming and J lost 6 bases; unmatched junction nucleotides: 5. The CDR3 extends over 15 amino acids. CDR1 and CDR2 from the germline V gene are SGHRS and YFSETQ. CDR3 region: CASSLAAGGAGELFF. CDR3 in DNA: TGCGCCAGCAGCTTGGCAGCTGGGGGGGCCGGGGAGCTGTTTTTT.

This chain links TRBV29-1 with TRBJ2-7; 9 bases match TRBD1. CDR3 length equals 15 residues. Germline loops: CDR1 SQVTM, CDR2 ANQGSEA. V trimming: 7 bases; J trimming: 4 bases; junction bases outside the gene matches: 14. The CDR3 loop reads CSAATGTGMFYEQYF. The DNA of the CDR3 is TGCAGCGCCGCGACCGGGACAGGGATGTTTTACGAGCAGTACTTC.

This chain links TRBV7-2 with TRBJ1-5; 8 bases line up with TRBD1. From germline, CDR1 is SGHTA and CDR2 FQGNSA. The CDR3 is made up of 15 amino acids. V lost 5 bases and J lost 4; bases outside the gene matches: 7. The CDR3 loop reads CASSPWDRPNQPQHF. Here the CDR3 DNA reads TGTGCCAGCAGCCCGTGGGACAGGCCAAATCAGCCCCAGCATTTT.

The V and J genes are TRBV19 and TRBJ2-7, with 8 bases lining up with TRBD1. The CDR3 is made up of 14 amino acids. CDR1 is LNHDA, CDR2 SQIVND, per germline (reference sequence). The trim removed 8 bases at V and 0 bases at J, leaving 6 bases unmatched. For the CDR3, the DNA is TGTGCCAGTGGACAGGGCACTCCCTCCTACGAGCAGTACTTC. Its translation: CASGQGTPSYEQYF.

The chain joins TRBV5-1 to TRBJ1-2; weak D call: TRBD1 (5 bases). CDR1 is SGHRS and CDR2 is YFSETQ in the germline V gene. The CDR3 consists of 16 residues. Trimming stripped 4 bases from V and 7 bases from J, with 23 bases between. The CDR3 DNA reads TGCGCCAGCAGCCCAGAGACCGGGACTCAGGTTACTGGCTACACCTTC. Translating it yields CASSPETGTQVTGYTF.

This clone was seen more than once but under ten times. V gene TRBV7-9 combines with J gene TRBJ1-1, with 8 bases fitting TRBD1. V shed 3 bases and J 6 bases; nucleotides not matched to a gene: 0. CDR3 size: 12 residues. Germline CDR1 and CDR2: SEHNR and FQNEAQ (reference sequence). CDR3 sequence: CASSLTGAEAFF. The CDR3 coding sequence is TGTGCCAGCAGCTTGACAGGGGCTGAAGCTTTCTTT.